Below are 27 T cell receptor beta chains sequenced from a single sample in a study of blood T cell repertoires in COVID-19. Profiled with immunoSEQ multiplex PCR; TCRdb holds only in-frame clones, not every one. The sample has 250,000 to 350,000 clones, around 89% seen once; the top ten hold 3.5% to 4.5%. The sample comprised PBMCs or T cells enriched from blood (not recorded which). The receptors come from a woman aged 18-29 years with acute COVID-19.

V usage is TRBV5-1 and J usage is TRBJ2-3; D unclear. Germline loops: CDR1 SGHRS, CDR2 YFSETQ. V dropped 2 bases and J dropped 6 bases, with 10 bases sitting between them. The CDR3 runs to 13 residues. The CDR3 here is CASSFESRDTQYF. In DNA, the CDR3 is TGCGCCAGCAGCTTTGAAAGCAGGGATACGCAGTATTTT. Full variable domain (missing parts from reference TRBV5-1 and TRBJ2-3): KAGVTQTPRYLIKTRGQQVTLSCSPISGHRSVSWYQQTPGQGLQFLFEYFSETQRNKGNFPGRFSGRQFSNSRSEMNVSTLELGDSALYLCASSFESRDTQYFGPGTRLTVL.

The genes are TRBV19 and TRBJ1-3; 9 bases are shared with TRBD1. J was trimmed by 0 bases and V by 3 bases; bases with no gene match: 3. The CDR3 length is 16 residues. Germline V gene data show CDR1 as LNHDA and CDR2 as SQIVND (reference sequence). CDR3 sequence: CASSIGQGSSGNTIYF. The CDR3 DNA follows: TGTGCCAGTAGTATCGGACAGGGGAGCTCTGGAAACACCATATATTTT.

As for this clone: The same CDR3 also results from other DNA sequences found in this sample. The chain is built from TRBV29-1 and TRBJ2-7; 7 bases fit TRBD2. Germline V gene sequence: CDR1 SQVTM, CDR2 ANQGSEA. The CDR3 is made up of 12 amino acids. The V segment lost 5 bases and the J segment 0 bases; nucleotides outside the gene matches: 1. In DNA form, the CDR3 reads TGCAGCGTTTGGACTAGCTCCTACGAGCAGTACTTC. Its translation is CSVWTSSYEQYF.

This chain connects TRBV29-1 to TRBJ2-5; possible D gene TRBD2, 6 bases. V was pared by 7 bases and J by 4 bases, with 16 bases between. The CDR3 has 13 residues. Germline CDR1 SQVTM, CDR2 ANQGSEA. DNA for the CDR3: TGCAGCGCCTCGGGAGCCGGGGGAGAGACCCAGTACTTC. It yields the protein CSASGAGGETQYF.

The chain links TRBV11-2 to TRBJ2-6; no definite D call. V was trimmed by 3 bases and J by 0 bases, leaving 6 bases between them. The CDR3 has 15 residues. The germline V gene has CDR1 SGHAT and CDR2 FQNNGV. The DNA for the CDR3 is TGTGCCAGCAGCTTCTTTAGCTCTGGGGCCAACGTCCTGACTTTC. Its protein is CASSFFSSGANVLTF.

This sequence joins TRBV12-5 and TRBJ1-6; maybe TRBD1 (6 bases). Per germline, CDR1 LGHNT and CDR2 FRNRAP. The CDR3 is 23 residues long. V was cut by 0 bases and J by 0 bases, with 27 bases left in between. The CDR3 here is CASGLVRMGTSGHLSSYNSPLHF. In nucleotides, the CDR3 is TGTGCTAGTGGTTTGGTACGAATGGGGACCTCGGGACATCTGAGCTCCTATAATTCACCCCTCCACTTT. The complete variable domain, with remaining parts taken from reference TRBV12-5 and TRBJ1-6, reads DARVTQTPRHKVTEMGQEVTMRCQPILGHNTVFWYRQTMMQGLELLAYFRNRAPLDDSGMPKDRFSAEMPDATLATLKIQPSEPRDSAVYFCASGLVRMGTSGHLSSYNSPLHFGNGTRLTVT.

As regards this clone: The sample has other DNA sequences that encode this CDR3 too. The chain has TRBV6-5 and TRBJ2-3, with TRBD2 matching over 7 bases. V lost 6 bases to trimming and J lost 1 base; unmatched junction nucleotides: 7. The CDR3 runs to 15 residues. Germline lookup yields CDR1 MNHEY and CDR2 SVGAGI. DNA of the CDR3: TGTGCCAGCAGCCGCGGGCTAGCGGGCACAGATACGCAGTATTTT. Residues: CASSRGLAGTDTQYF.

The chain has TRBV6-1 and TRBJ2-7; 8 positions match TRBD1. CDR1 and CDR2 from the germline V gene are MNHNS and SASEGT. The CDR3 loop spans 16 amino acids. Germline trimming cut 4 bases from V and 0 bases from J; bases unmatched to any gene: 8. Here the CDR3 reads CASSARTGGSSYEQYF. The CDR3 DNA sequence: TGTGCCAGCAGTGCGAGAACAGGGGGGTCCTCCTACGAGCAGTACTTC.

On this clone: The sample holds other DNA sequences that translate to the same CDR3. The chain employs TRBV11-2 and TRBJ2-7; D is perhaps TRBD1 (6 bases). V lost 1 base to trimming and J lost 2 bases, with 9 bases between them. CDR3 length equals 14 residues. CDR1 and CDR2 (germline): SGHAT, FQNNGV. The chain's CDR3 is CASSLGTATYEQYF. For the CDR3, the DNA is TGTGCCAGCAGCTTAGGGACAGCGACCTACGAGCAGTACTTC.

The chain is built from TRBV28 and TRBJ1-2; D remains unclear. V lost 2 bases and J 1 base, leaving 8 bases between the germline ends. This CDR3 has 14 amino acids. Germline-derived CDR1 and CDR2 are MDHEN and SYDVKM. The CDR3 DNA reads TGTGCCAGCAGTTTAGTGGCCGTTAACTATGGCTACACCTTC. Translation gives CASSLVAVNYGYTF.

This chain links TRBV5-5 with TRBJ2-7; 8 nucleotides line up with TRBD1. After removal of 4 bases from V and 6 bases from J, the junction contained 6 bases not matched to a gene. Germline V CDR1 and CDR2: SGHKS, YYEKEE (reference sequence). The CDR3 runs 13 residues. The CDR3 sequence: CASSRDRGSEQYF. The CDR3 DNA follows: TGTGCCAGCAGCCGTGACAGGGGTTCCGAGCAGTACTTC.

This rearrangement joins TRBV5-5 to TRBJ1-4, with 7 bases lining up with TRBD1. Germline V CDR1 and CDR2: SGHKS, YYEKEE (reference sequence). The CDR3 sequence is 16 residues long. The V segment lost 4 bases and the J segment 8 bases; nucleotides outside the gene matches: 14. CDR3 coding DNA: TGTGCCAGCAGCCCCTCCGGGACAGTCGGCGGGGAAAAACTGTTTTTT. Translation: CASSPSGTVGGEKLFF.

V gene TRBV30 combines with J gene TRBJ2-2, with TRBD2 matching 7 bases. J gave up 0 bases and V 2 bases, and 3 bases lay outside the gene matches. Germline V gene data show CDR1 as GTSNPN and CDR2 as SVGIG (reference sequence). This CDR3 spans 15 amino acids. CDR3 DNA sequence: TGTGCCTGGAGTTCAGGACTAGCGAACACCGGGGAGCTGTTTTTT. This gives the protein CAWSSGLANTGELFF.

This rearrangement joins TRBV5-6 to TRBJ2-1; possible D gene TRBD1, 5 bases. Per the germline V gene, CDR1 is SGHDT and CDR2 is YYEEEE. The CDR3 covers 16 residues. V gave up 4 bases and J gave up 5 bases, with 19 bases separating them. The CDR3 DNA reads TGTGCCAGCAGCCCGTTGGATAGGGGTATGGACAATGAGCAGTTCTTC. Protein: CASSPLDRGMDNEQFF.

This clone came up once. The chain employs TRBV12-3 or TRBV12-4 and TRBJ2-7; D is unresolved. This CDR3 spans 13 amino acids. V shed 3 bases and J shed 1 base, with 7 bases lying between them. Here the CDR3 reads CASSLGVSYEQYF. The DNA for the CDR3 is TGTGCCAGCAGTTTGGGCGTATCCTACGAGCAGTACTTC.

With respect to this clone: The germline gene is not matched at one end of the junction; a read error may be the cause. The rearrangement links TRBV28 to TRBJ2-1; tentative D call: TRBD2 (6 bases). Germline V CDR1 and CDR2: MDHEN, SYDVKM. The CDR3 consists of 12 residues. The CDR3, as DNA: TGTGCCGCCCGGGACTCCGACAATGAGCAGTTCTTC. Amino acid sequence: CAARDSDNEQFF.

The chain links TRBV28 to TRBJ2-7; 9 bases fit TRBD2. Germline loops: CDR1 MDHEN, CDR2 SYDVKM. This CDR3 contains 14 residues. The V segment lost 3 bases and the J segment 4 bases; nucleotides outside the gene matches: 4. CDR3 bases: TGTGCCAGCAGTTTCAGCGGGAGGTGGTACGAGCAGTACTTC. The encoded protein is CASSFSGRWYEQYF.

The chain couples TRBV28 to TRBJ1-2; tentative D call: TRBD1 (5 bases). V lost 6 bases and J 3 bases, leaving 17 bases between the germline ends. The CDR3 has 15 amino acids. Germline-derived CDR1 and CDR2 are MDHEN and SYDVKM. CDR3 DNA: TGTGCCAGCAGGTCACCTTCCCGGGGGGACTATGGCTACACCTTC. This sequence encodes CASRSPSRGDYGYTF.

This chain links TRBV9 with TRBJ1-4; 7 nucleotides agree with TRBD1. The ends lost 3 bases at V and 7 bases at J; junction bases unmatched: 3. The germline gives CDR1 SGDLS, CDR2 YYNGEE. The CDR3 contains 13 residues. CDR3 bases: TGTGCCAGCAGCGCCGCAGGGGGTGAAAAACTGTTTTTT. As protein: CASSAAGGEKLFF.

This clone was recorded only once. The chain is built from TRBV11-1 and TRBJ1-1; D remains unclear. Germline V gene data show CDR1 as SGHAT and CDR2 as FQDESV (reference sequence). With 5 bases removed from V and 1 base from J, the gap between germline ends came to 8 bases. The CDR3 extends over 13 amino acids. CDR3 region: CASSPSQNTEAFF. CDR3 bases: TGTGCCAGCAGCCCCTCACAGAACACTGAAGCTTTCTTT.

J is TRBJ1-3 and V is TRBV30, with no clear D. From germline, CDR1 is GTSNPN and CDR2 SVGIG (reference sequence). There are 14 residues in the CDR3. V lost 3 bases and J lost 4, with 13 bases in between. This CDR3 reads CAWRPRLRGNTIYF. Written as DNA, the CDR3 is TGTGCCTGGAGACCGAGGCTTCGAGGAAACACCATATATTTT.

The chain joins TRBV6-4 to TRBJ2-1; 11 nucleotides line up with TRBD2. This CDR3 contains 16 residues. The ends lost 6 bases at V and 3 bases at J; junction bases unmatched: 7. The germline CDR1 and CDR2 sequences are MRHNA and SNTAGT. The CDR3 DNA follows: TGTGCCAGCAGCCCCGGGACTAGCGGCCTCTACAATGAGCAGTTCTTC. Its translation is CASSPGTSGLYNEQFF.

The chain joins TRBV19 to TRBJ1-2; no clear D. This CDR3 spans 13 amino acids. Germline V CDR1 and CDR2: LNHDA, SQIVND (reference sequence). V lost 3 bases to trimming and J lost 4 bases, with 9 bases between them. As DNA, the CDR3 is TGTGCCAGTAGTATTACCGGGATCTATGGCTACACCTTC. It encodes CASSITGIYGYTF.

The rearrangement uses TRBV29-1 and TRBJ1-2; TRBD1 aligns across 8 bases. V was pared by 4 bases and J by 1 base, with 2 bases of the junction left unmatched. Germline V lookup: CDR1 SQVTM, CDR2 ANQGSEA. The CDR3 is made up of 13 amino acids. The CDR3: CSVGTGNNYGYTF. The CDR3 nucleotides are TGCAGCGTTGGGACAGGGAATAACTATGGCTACACCTTC.

The count of this clone is one. The CDR3 nucleotides read TGTGCCAGCAGCTTAGGGACTAAGCAGTATTTT. Translating gives CASSLGTKQYF. The chain combines TRBV7-9 with TRBJ2-3; maybe TRBD2 (6 bases). CDR3 length: 11 residues. Germline CDR1 reads SEHNR; CDR2 reads FQNEAQ (reference sequence). V gave up 1 base and J gave up 11 bases, with 7 bases separating them.

The chain employs TRBV28 and TRBJ1-5; D remains ambiguous. CDR1 and CDR2 (germline): MDHEN, SYDVKM. V lost 11 bases to trimming and J lost 0 bases, with 14 bases between them. The CDR3 is 14 amino acids. The CDR3 DNA reads as TGTGCCCCAACGGTGAGTTATAGCAATCAGCCCCAGCATTTT. This translates into CAPTVSYSNQPQHF.

The J gene is TRBJ1-4, the V gene TRBV7-8, with 7 bases lining up with TRBD1. V lost 5 bases to trimming and J lost 6 bases; unmatched junction nucleotides: 3. The germline V gene has CDR1 SGHVS and CDR2 FQNEAQ. The CDR3 extends over 13 amino acids. CDR3 region: CASSGQEDEKLFF. The CDR3, as DNA: TGTGCCAGCAGCGGACAGGAGGATGAAAAACTGTTTTTT.